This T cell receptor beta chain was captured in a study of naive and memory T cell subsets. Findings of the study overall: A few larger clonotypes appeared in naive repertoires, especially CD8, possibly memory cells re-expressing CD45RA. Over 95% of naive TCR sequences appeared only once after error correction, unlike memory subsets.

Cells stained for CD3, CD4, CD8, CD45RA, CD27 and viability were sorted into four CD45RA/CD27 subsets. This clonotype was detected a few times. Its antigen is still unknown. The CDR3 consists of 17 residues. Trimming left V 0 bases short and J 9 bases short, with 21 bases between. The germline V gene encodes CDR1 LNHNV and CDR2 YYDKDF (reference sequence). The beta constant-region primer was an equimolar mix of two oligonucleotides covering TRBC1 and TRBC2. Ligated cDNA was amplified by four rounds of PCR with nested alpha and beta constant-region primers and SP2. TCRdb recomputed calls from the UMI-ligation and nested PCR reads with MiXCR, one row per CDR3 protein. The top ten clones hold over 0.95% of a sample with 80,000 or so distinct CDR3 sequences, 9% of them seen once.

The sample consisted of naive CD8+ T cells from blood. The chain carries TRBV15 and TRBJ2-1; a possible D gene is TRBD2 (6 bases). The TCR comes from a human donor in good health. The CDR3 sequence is CATSRDGDSYPSGEQFF. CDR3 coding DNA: TGTGCCACCAGCAGAGATGGGGACTCCTACCCCTCCGGTGAGCAGTTCTTC.